The present T cell receptor beta chain was sequenced within a study of cytomegalovirus exposure and HLA in healthy donors (dated by TCRdb to the late 2010s). About the study as a whole: In an earlier analysis of 587 of the donors, approximately 260 Gb of sequence data and 90 million to 120 million unique TCR beta sequences from about 190 million T cells were reported. Alongside the repertoire data, information on donor age, sex, ethnicity and CMV serostatus was compiled. The study combined high-throughput TCR immunosequencing, statistical association of individual TCRs with disease status, and machine learning to predict cytomegalovirus infection status. In a later genetic analysis, genome-wide SNP genotypes for about 55% of the 666 donors were used, and that subset was treated as a discovery cohort. To decide whether each TCR beta V gene segment behaved as functional or pseudogenic, an earlier analysis of approximately 620 of the donors relied on high-throughput TCR beta sequencing. Of the 300 to 500 genotyped donors, roughly 76% were placed in the genetic ancestry cluster associated with self-reported Caucasian donors. Across around 400 genotyped donors of the cohort, an average of roughly 200,000 unique TCR beta nucleotide sequences per donor were sequenced, and around 20% of those sequences were non-productive. Rather than using new phenotypic data, the later analysis identified candidate immune exposures from TCR beta sequences and from how often those sequences occurred across donors. In addition to the first cohort of about 650 subjects, a separate validation cohort of some 120 different subjects was used. In a later analysis, previously published TCR beta repertoires from several hundred donors were re-analyzed and high-resolution HLA genotyping was added so that TCR occurrence patterns could be studied. Approximately 300 gigabases of sequencing data and roughly 80 million unique TCR sequences made up an early release that covered some 640 HLA-typed donors. All discovery cohort repertoires had been generated on a single sequencing platform. HLA typing covered class I and class II loci at four-digit resolution. The study was designed to test whether signatures of past pathogen exposure could be identified by cataloging public T cell receptors. Roughly five DR-DQ haplotypes were treated as single units for association and clustering because of strong linkage in the cohort. Typing coverage differed by locus: A, B, C, DRB1 and DQB1 were typed in about 629-630 donors, DQA1 in 522, DPA1 in 606, and DPB1 in around 490. The study profiled the T cell repertoires of under 850 subjects by immunosequencing and related them to cytomegalovirus serostatus. The investigation overall reported the following: Because counts were too low, some 17 rarely observed V segments, including chromosome 9 orphons, were excluded from the earlier analysis of around 590 of the donors. In a later analysis, most CMV-associated TCR beta chains were found to appear HLA-restricted, with HLA associations seemingly driven largely by CMV exposure. A cluster of highly shared sequence variants was judged likely to be a technical artifact of the sequencing pipeline. In a later analysis, TCR association rates were found to vary across HLA loci, with the most associated TCRs seen for DRB1 alleles and the fewest for HLA-C alleles. Only TCR beta chains were sequenced in this cohort, and the absence of alpha or paired-chain data limited detectable features. Because HLA typing was unavailable for some donors at each locus, only the typed subset was used in association tests. In vitro tests confirmed that a few of the cytomegalovirus-associated TCR beta chains recognize cytomegalovirus antigens. A total of some 180 TCR beta chains were listed by the study as associated with cytomegalovirus. According to the authors, the approach could potentially be generalized to other disease states and immunological phenotypes. Compared with the approximately 700-donor mean, donors in an Asian-associated ancestry cluster had fewer N-insertions in productive TCRs, according to a later genetic analysis. Specific HLA alleles were associated with over 15,000 TCR beta sequences at a false discovery rate of 0.05 in a later analysis. CMV serostatus was the only immune exposure information available for the cohort. Cytomegalovirus status was reported to be diagnosed by the classifier with high specificity and sensitivity in both the original and validation cohorts. In an earlier analysis of approximately 590 of the donors, most TCR beta V segments appeared in productive rearrangements about 87% or about 30% of the time, broadly matching IMGT annotations. Some IMGT-functional V segments, including TRBV6-2 and TRBV6-3, could not be told apart with the 87-base-pair reads, so those segments were excluded. Correlated functional status among segregating V segments might reflect linkage disequilibrium, but an unknown experimental factor could not be ruled out. A further reported finding was that TCR beta sequences accurately predicted the HLA-A and HLA-B alleles for most subjects in the first cohort. Most TCR sequences were observed very rarely across donors, whereas some public TCRs were present in many individuals. In a later genetic analysis, a missense DCLRE1C variant was associated with V-gene and J-gene trimming of TCR beta chains, and the association was replicated in an independent cohort. When HLA alleles, especially DR and DQ, strongly co-occurred, attributing TCR associations to individual alleles was difficult. In a later analysis, HLA-associated TCR beta chains showed more clonal expansion and lower generation probabilities than non-associated chains that were equally common. Sequencing depth was assumed to be roughly uniform across donors in the presence/absence analyses, though that assumption may not hold. A later analysis reported that several top co-occurrence clusters appeared linked to parvovirus B19, influenza, CMV and Epstein-Barr virus.

Per the germline V gene, MGHRA is the CDR1 and YSYEKL is the CDR2. Deletion took 5 bases off V and 5 bases off J, with a span of 15 bases between the germline ends. There are 14 amino acids in the CDR3, from cysteine to phenylalanine inclusive. This entry keeps only the CDR3 DNA: 42 bases, framed from base 1. The method was the immunoSEQ multiplex PCR assay. For the multiplex PCR, a mixture combining 60 forward primers for TCR Vbeta segments and 13 reverse primers for TCR Jbeta segments was used. A multiplex PCR assay on genomic DNA amplified the CDR3 region of rearranged TCR beta genes. Amplified TCR beta libraries were sequenced as 87-base-pair reads on the Illumina HiSeq System. For the original study's pipeline: In a later analysis, 77 million or so unique TCR beta chains were counted across the 500 to 850 repertoires, and around 10 million of these chains were shared by at least two donors. To remove PCR and sequencing errors, raw reads were error-corrected and collapsed into unique sequences using a nearest-neighbor algorithm that merged closely related sequences. Alignment of CDR3 sequences to IMGT reference sequences was used to assign V, D and J gene segments. Each retained sequence needed at least a six-nucleotide match to both a V gene segment and a J gene segment. Rearrangements were called productive when the CDR3 lacked stop codons and stayed in frame with V and J; all others were non-productive. Following IMGT convention, CDR3 was defined as the stretch from the second conserved V-encoded cysteine up to the conserved J-encoded phenylalanine. The earlier analysis of about 610 of the donors excluded sequences that lacked an unambiguous match to a single V gene segment. An earlier analysis of around 600 of the donors classified V segments as functional when productive rearrangements were above 56.7% and as segregating when the standard deviation between donors was above 5%. A statistical classification framework was built to diagnose cytomegalovirus status from the catalog of TCR beta chain sequences. V and J gene assignment, in a later analysis, came from comparing TCR nucleotide sequences with IMGT/GENE-DB human TR gene sequences. Using the TCRdist pipeline, a later analysis assigned CDR3 sequences along with most-parsimonious VDJ recombination scenarios. In a later analysis, each TCR beta chain was defined by its CDR3 amino acid sequence together with its V-gene family, and reads without a unique V-gene family were excluded. To address suspected cross-contamination and a sequencing artifact, a later analysis removed some 620 highly shared, low-generation-probability nucleotide sequences. In a later analysis, a clonal expansion index was calculated for each public chain from normalized within-repertoire ranks of inferred template counts. In a later analysis, generation probabilities were computed using a VDJ recombination model fitted to out-of-frame rearrangements, and the results were checked against IGoR. In a later analysis, TCR-TCR, TCR-HLA and TCR-CMV co-occurrence was scored with hypergeometric tests, and a repertoire-size bias correction was applied to TCR pairs. A later analysis estimated false discovery rates by permuting HLA or CMV assignments 20 times. In a later analysis, co-occurring TCRs were grouped using DBSCAN, with TCRdist sequence similarity added in when clustering inside HLA-allele-positive subsets. Repertoires with fewer than 30,000 or more than 120,000 public chains were left out of co-occurrence clustering, as were about five repertoires with anomalous nucleotide sharing. TCRdb retrieved this table from immuneACCESS and kept in-frame rearrangements only. Not all clones are present; in checked studies, unresolved V genes account for under half, and no reason is known for the remainder. The DNA was the basis for D and trimming; V, J and clone size are from that table. The sample includes 200,000 or so clones, with approximately 84% observed a single time. The ten most abundant clones make up 0.25% to 0.3% of the sample.

The cohort comprised more than 550 healthy bone marrow donors. Cohort members were all nominally healthy when sampled, although unrecorded immune exposures were likely present. The donor tested CMV seronegative, placing the donor among the 350 or so seronegative members of the cohort. A peripheral blood sample was collected from each donor, and TCR beta sequencing was performed on peripheral blood mononuclear cells. The Qiagen DNeasy Blood Extraction Kit was used to extract genomic DNA from the blood cell samples. As concerns this clone: Its antigen is still unknown. No much larger clone is present one base from it, and per-base qualities are unavailable.

Sample: PBMCs. The receptor was isolated from a boy under 18 in good health and CMV-seronegative. Recombination linked TRBV4-1 to TRBJ1-2; the D segment could be TRBD1, given 5 matching bases. The nucleotide sequence reads TGCGCCAGCAGCTCCGCGTCAGGGAAGTATGGCTACACCTTC. This gives the protein CASSSASGKYGYTF.